The rows below give T cell receptor beta chains drawn from one sample of a study of breast tumors, draining lymph nodes, adjacent tissues. Each CDR3 protein is one row after TCRdb ran MiXCR on the multiplex PCR reads. The sample records fewer than 250,000 distinct CDR3 sequences, 32% being singletons. Sequencing was carried out using axillary lymph node tissue. These receptors were taken from a female donor with breast cancer. Some clones in this sample may be carry-over from other donors' samples. The CDR3 runs from the conserved cysteine through the conserved F or W. The D gene is left open where the match is weak.

v_call d_call cdr3_aa
TRBV10-3 - CAISERSGDGETIYF
TRBV6-6 TRBD2 CASSSSGRASLTGELFF
TRBV20-1 TRBD2 CSAPSGSSYGQYF
TRBV10-3 TRBD2 CAISAGTMGLNEQFF
TRBV29-1 - CSGRLDQETQYF
TRBV6-2/TRBV6-3 - CASSHAQNLNQPQHF
TRBV5-6 TRBD1 CASSWGGTGYNEQFF
TRBV19 - CASMAAHYQETQYF
TRBV11-3 - CASSRTGQETQYF
TRBV7-9 - CASSRTLEAGYEQYF
TRBV6-6 - CASSYSLTPPYEQFF
TRBV18 - CASSPSLDTQYF
TRBV7-9 TRBD2 CASSLDQPGLAGYEQYF
TRBV2 TRBD2 CATNPGLRSYEQYF
TRBV7-7 TRBD1 CASTTSGTGLTDTQYF
TRBV27 TRBD2 CASSSTGTTLWNEQFF
TRBV11-3 - CASSLYYGQYF